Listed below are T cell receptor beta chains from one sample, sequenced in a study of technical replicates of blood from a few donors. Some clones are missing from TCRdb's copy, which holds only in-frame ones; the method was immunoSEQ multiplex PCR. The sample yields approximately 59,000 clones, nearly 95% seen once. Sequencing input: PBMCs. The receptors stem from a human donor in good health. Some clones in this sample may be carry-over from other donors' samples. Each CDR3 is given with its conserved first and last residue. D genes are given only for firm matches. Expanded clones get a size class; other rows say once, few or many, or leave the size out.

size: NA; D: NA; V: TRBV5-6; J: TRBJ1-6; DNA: TGTGCCAGCAGAAGAACAGGGACCACCTATAATTCACCCCTCCACTTT; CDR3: CASRRTGTTYNSPLHF
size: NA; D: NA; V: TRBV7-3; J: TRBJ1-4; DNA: TGTGCCAGCAGCTTGGAGAGAGCAACTAATGAAAAACTGTTTTTT; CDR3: CASSLERATNEKLFF
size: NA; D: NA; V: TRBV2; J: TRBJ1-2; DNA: TGTGCCAGCAGTGAAGAAGTACAGGGCTATGGCTACACCTTC; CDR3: CASSEEVQGYGYTF
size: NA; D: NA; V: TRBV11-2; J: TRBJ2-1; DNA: TGTGCCAGCAGCGGAGTAGGGGGAGGGCTGTACAATGAGCAGTTCTTC; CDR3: CASSGVGGGLYNEQFF
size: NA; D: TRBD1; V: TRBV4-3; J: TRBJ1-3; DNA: TGCGCCAGCAGCCAGGAAACAGGGGTCGGAAACACCATATATTTT; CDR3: CASSQETGVGNTIYF
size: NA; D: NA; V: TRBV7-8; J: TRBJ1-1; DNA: TGTGCCAGCAGCCCGGACAGATACACTGAAGCTTTCTTT; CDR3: CASSPDRYTEAFF
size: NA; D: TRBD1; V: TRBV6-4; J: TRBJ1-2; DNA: TGTGCCAGCAGTGACACAGGGGGCTATGGCTACACCTTC; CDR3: CASSDTGGYGYTF
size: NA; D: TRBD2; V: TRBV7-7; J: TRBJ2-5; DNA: TGTGCCAGCAGCTTAGAAGGGACTAGCGGGAGAGAGACCCAGTACTTC; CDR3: CASSLEGTSGRETQYF
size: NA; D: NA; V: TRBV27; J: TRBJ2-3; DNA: TGTGCCAGCAGTTTAATGGGGGGACCCACAGATACGCAGTATTTT; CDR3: CASSLMGGPTDTQYF
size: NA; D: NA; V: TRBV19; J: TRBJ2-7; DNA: TGTGCCAGTAGTATAGCCTCCGGACAGATCTACGAGCAGTACTTC; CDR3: CASSIASGQIYEQYF
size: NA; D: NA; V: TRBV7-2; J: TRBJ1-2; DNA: TGTGCCAGCAGCCCGGACAGACTAAACTATGGCTACACCTTC; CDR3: CASSPDRLNYGYTF
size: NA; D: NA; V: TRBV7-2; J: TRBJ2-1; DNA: TGTGCCAGCGACGTTGGGTTGGGGAGTGGCAATGAGCAGTTCTTC; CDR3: CASDVGLGSGNEQFF
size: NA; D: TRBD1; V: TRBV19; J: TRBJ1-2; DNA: TGTGCCAGTAGTAAGGGACAGGCAGGCAACTATGGCTACACCTTC; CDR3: CASSKGQAGNYGYTF
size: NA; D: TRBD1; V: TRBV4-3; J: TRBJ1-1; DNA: TGCGCCAGCAGCCAACCCGGACAGGCCAACACTGAAGCTTTCTTT; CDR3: CASSQPGQANTEAFF
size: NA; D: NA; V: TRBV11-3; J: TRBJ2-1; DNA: TGTGCCAGCAGCTTAGACAAGGGGACCTACAATGAGCAGTTCTTC; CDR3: CASSLDKGTYNEQFF
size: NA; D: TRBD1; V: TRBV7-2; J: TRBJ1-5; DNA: TGTGCCAGCAGCGTAGGACAGGGTAGGCATCAGCCCCAGCATTTT; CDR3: CASSVGQGRHQPQHF
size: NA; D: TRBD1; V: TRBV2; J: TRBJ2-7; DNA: TGTGCCATAACGACAGGGTCCTACGAGCAGTACTTC; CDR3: CAITTGSYEQYF
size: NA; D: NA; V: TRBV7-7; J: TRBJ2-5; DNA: TGTGCCAGCAGCTTACTAGCTGCTCAAGAGACCCAGTACTTC; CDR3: CASSLLAAQETQYF
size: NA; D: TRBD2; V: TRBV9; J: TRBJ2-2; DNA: TGTGCCAGCAGCGCCGCAACCACAACGCTGGTTCCCGGGGGGGCCGGGGAGCTGTTTTTT; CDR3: CASSAATTTLVPGGAGELFF
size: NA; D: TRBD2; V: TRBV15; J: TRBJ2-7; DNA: TGTGCCACCAGCAGAGATTTTTCTAGAGCGGGAAGCGAGCAGTACTTC; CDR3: CATSRDFSRAGSEQYF
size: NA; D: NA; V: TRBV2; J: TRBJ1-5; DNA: NA; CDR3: CASSILGGIESNQPQHF
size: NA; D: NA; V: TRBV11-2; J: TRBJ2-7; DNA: TGTGCCAGCAGCGCCTATAGCGGTTCCTACGAGCAGTACTTC; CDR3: CASSAYSGSYEQYF
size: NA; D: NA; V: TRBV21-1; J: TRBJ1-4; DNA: TGTGCCAGCAGCAAAAGGGAGGCTGGTGAAAAACTGTTTTTT; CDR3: CASSKREAGEKLFF
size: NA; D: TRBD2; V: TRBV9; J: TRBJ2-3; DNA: TGTGCCAGCAGCGTTAGCGGGTTCACAGATACGCAGTATTTT; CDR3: CASSVSGFTDTQYF
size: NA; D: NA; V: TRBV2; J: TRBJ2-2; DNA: TGTGCCAGCAGCCCCGGGTACACCGGGGAGCTGTTTTTT; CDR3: CASSPGYTGELFF
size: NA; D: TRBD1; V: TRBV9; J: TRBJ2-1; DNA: TGTGCCAGCAGCAGGACAGGGGCAATTTACAATGAGCAGTTCTTC; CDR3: CASSRTGAIYNEQFF
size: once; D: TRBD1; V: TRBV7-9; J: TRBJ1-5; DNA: TGTGCCAGCAGCTTTGAGGGACAGGGGGGCCAGCCCCAGCATTTT; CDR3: CASSFEGQGGQPQHF
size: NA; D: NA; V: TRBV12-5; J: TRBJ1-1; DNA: TGTGCTAGTGGTTTGATAGGGGTAGGGACTGAAGCTTTCTTT; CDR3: CASGLIGVGTEAFF
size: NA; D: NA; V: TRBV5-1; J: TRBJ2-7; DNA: TGCGCCAGCAGCGCCACAGGGACGAGATCCTACGAGCAGTACTTC; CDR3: CASSATGTRSYEQYF
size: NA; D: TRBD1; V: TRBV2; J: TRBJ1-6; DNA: TGTGCCAGCAGTCGAACAGGGGATTATAATTCACCCCTCCACTTT; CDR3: CASSRTGDYNSPLHF
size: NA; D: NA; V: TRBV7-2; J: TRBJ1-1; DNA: TGTGCCAGCAGCCCTCAGGGTAGAACTGAAGCTTTCTTT; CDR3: CASSPQGRTEAFF
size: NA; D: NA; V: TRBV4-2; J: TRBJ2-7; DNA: TGTGCCAGCAGCCAAGATGTCGACTCAATGTCCGTGCAGTACTTC; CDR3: CASSQDVDSMSVQYF
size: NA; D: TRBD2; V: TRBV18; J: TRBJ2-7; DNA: TGTGCCAGCTCTCAAGGGACTAGCGGGGACCCCTACTTC; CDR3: CASSQGTSGDPYF
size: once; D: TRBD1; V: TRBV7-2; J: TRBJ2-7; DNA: TGTGCCAGCAGCTTCACAGGGGGGTACGAGCAGTACTTC; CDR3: CASSFTGGYEQYF
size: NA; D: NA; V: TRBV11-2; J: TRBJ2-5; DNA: TGTGCCAGCAGCTTAGCTCAAGAGACCCAGTACTTC; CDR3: CASSLAQETQYF
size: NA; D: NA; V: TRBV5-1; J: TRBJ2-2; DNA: TGCGCCAGCAGCTTGGACAGGGATGGCGGGGAGCTGTTTTTT; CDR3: CASSLDRDGGELFF
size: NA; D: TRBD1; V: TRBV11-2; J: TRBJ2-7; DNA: TGTGCCAGCAGCTCATGGGACAGATCCTACGAGCAGTACTTC; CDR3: CASSSWDRSYEQYF
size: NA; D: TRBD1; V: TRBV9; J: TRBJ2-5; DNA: TGTGCCAGCAGCGTAGACAGGGGAATAATGGAGACCCAGTACTTC; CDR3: CASSVDRGIMETQYF
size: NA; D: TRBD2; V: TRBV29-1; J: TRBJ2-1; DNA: TGCAGCGTTGACCTAACTAGCGGTTTGGTTCCATTTGGATACAATGAGCAGTTCTTC; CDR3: CSVDLTSGLVPFGYNEQFF
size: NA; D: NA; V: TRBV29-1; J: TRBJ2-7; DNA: TGCAGCGTTGTCCTTTCTAGCGCGCAGTACTTC; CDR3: CSVVLSSAQYF
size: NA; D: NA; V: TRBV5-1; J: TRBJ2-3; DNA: TGCGCCAGCAGCCCACAGGGCACAGATACGCAGTATTTT; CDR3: CASSPQGTDTQYF